This TCR beta chain was profiled in a study of shared clonotypes between healthy human individuals. On the study more broadly: Sampling drew on donors who were a couple of women and a few men aged 18 to 49.

Nashville, Tennessee was home to all donors, each a Caucasian adult. The CDR3 totals 13 residues. Germline-derived CDR1 and CDR2 are SGHTA and FQGTGA. Trimming took off 2 bases at V and 6 bases at J, with 7 bases between the two ends. Generated by immunoSEQ multiplex PCR, the TCRdb table keeps only in-frame clones and is missing some. This sample carries approximately 2.1 million clones, more than 85% of them seen once, and the ten largest clones take roughly 0.36%. Sequences were obtained from naive CD4+ T cells from PBMCs. Indicated subset: CD45RA+ positively selected. This receptor was identified in a man aged 18 to 30 in good health. Some clones in this sample may be carry-over from other donors' samples. The chain recombines TRBV7-3 with TRBJ2-2; D gene ambiguous. In nucleotides, the CDR3 is TGTGCCAGCAGCTTAGAATCTTCCGGGGAGCTGTTTTTT. Translation: CASSLESSGELFF.